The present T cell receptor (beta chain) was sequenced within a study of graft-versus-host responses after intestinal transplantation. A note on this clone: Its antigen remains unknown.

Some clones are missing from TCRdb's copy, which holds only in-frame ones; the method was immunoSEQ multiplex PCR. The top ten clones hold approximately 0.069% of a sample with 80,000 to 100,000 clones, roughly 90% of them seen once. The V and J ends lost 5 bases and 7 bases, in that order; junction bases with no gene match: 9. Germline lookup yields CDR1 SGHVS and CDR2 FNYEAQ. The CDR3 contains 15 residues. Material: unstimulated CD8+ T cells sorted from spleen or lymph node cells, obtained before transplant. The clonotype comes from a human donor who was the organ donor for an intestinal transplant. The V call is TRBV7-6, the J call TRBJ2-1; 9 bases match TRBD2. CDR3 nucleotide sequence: TGTGCCAGCAGCCCCCATAGCGGGAGCCATAATGAGCAGTTCTTC. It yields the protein CASSPHSGSHNEQFF.